This T cell receptor (beta chain) was sequenced for a study of T cells after yellow fever vaccination. Study-level background: For low cell numbers, libraries were made with SMART-Seq v4 Ultra Low Input.

A single record per CDR3 protein comes from TCRdb applying MiXCR to the 5' RACE reads. The data contain more than 200,000 distinct CDR3 sequences, 3.6% of them seen just once; the ten biggest clones take up roughly a fifth. This clonotype appeared many times. The antigen remains undetermined. CDR1 and CDR2 (germline): SNHLY, FYNNEI. This CDR3 comprises 14 residues. The V gene lost 6 bases and the J gene lost 0 bases, with 8 bases spanning the gap. Study conclusions and caveats: Bulk-population clonotypes that are abundant could appear as contaminants in FACS-sorted repertoires. A faster peak, day 5 versus 15, was reached by the weaker secondary response.

Source: PBMCs, taken 15 days after the yellow fever booster vaccination. The clonotype originates from a man between 18 and 29 years old who received the YFV17D yellow fever vaccine. The chain recombines TRBV2 with TRBJ1-4; maybe TRBD1 (5 bases). The DNA of the CDR3 is TGTGCCAGCAGGGGGACGGCAACTAATGAAAAACTGTTTTTT. Translated: CASRGTATNEKLFF.